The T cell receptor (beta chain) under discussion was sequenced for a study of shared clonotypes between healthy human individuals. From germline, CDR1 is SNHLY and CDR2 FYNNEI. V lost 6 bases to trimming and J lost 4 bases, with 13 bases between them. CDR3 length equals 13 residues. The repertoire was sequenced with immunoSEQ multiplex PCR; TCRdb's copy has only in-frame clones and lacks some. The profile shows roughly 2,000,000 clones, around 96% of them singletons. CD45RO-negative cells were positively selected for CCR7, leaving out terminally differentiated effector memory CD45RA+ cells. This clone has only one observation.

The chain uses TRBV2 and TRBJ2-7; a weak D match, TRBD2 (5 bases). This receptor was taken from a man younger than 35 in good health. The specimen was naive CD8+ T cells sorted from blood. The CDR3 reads CASRGGESYEQYF. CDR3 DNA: TGTGCCAGCAGGGGTGGGGAGTCGTACGAGCAGTACTTC.